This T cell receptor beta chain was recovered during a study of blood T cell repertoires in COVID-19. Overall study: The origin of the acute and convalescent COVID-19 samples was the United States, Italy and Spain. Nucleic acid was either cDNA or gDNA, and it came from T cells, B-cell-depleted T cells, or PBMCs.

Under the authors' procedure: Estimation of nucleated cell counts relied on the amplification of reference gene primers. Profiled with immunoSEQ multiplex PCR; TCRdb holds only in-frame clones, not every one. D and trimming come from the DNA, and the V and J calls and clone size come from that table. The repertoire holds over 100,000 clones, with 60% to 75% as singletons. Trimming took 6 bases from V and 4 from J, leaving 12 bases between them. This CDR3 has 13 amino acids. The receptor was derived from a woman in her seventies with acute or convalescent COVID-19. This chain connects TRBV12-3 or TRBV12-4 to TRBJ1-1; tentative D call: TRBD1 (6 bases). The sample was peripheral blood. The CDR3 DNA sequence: TGTGCCAGCAGCCTAACAGGGACCACTGAAGCTTTCTTT. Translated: CASSLTGTTEAFF.